This T cell receptor beta chain stems from a study of Ad26.COV2.S vaccination and SARS-CoV-2 variants. The germline CDR1 and CDR2 sequences are LNHDA and SQIVND (reference sequence). CDR3 length: 13 residues. V lost 3 bases, J lost 3 bases, and 9 bases lay in between. This table comes from immunoSEQ multiplex PCR, and its TCRdb copy is limited to in-frame clones, with some not included. The repertoire holds 440,000 or so clones, with roughly 88% as singletons. Treatment reported: about 20 received Ad26.COV2.S at low or high dose, single or two shots; several received placebo; per-sample allocation not given. Material that was analyzed had been drawn on day 63 after the first vaccine or placebo injection.

The chain joins TRBV19 to TRBJ2-7; no clear D gene. The TCR sequence derives from a person between 18 and 65 years old who received the Ad26.COV2.S COVID-19 vaccine or a placebo. Here the sequenced sample was peripheral blood, taken in a trial of Ad26.COV2.S vaccine versus placebo. The CDR3 loop reads CASSIGSDYEQYF. In DNA, the CDR3 is TGTGCCAGTAGTATCGGGTCGGACTACGAGCAGTACTTC.